The 11 T cell receptor beta chains reported below all come from one sample, sequenced in a study of Graves' ophthalmopathy and Graves' hyperthyroidism. Amplification from RNA transcripts yielded the TCR beta CDR3 regions. First-round RT-PCR with HTBI primers preceded a second-round multiplex PCR. TCRdb independently ran MiXCR on the multiplex PCR reads; one entry per CDR3 protein. The data hold roughly 700,000 distinct CDR3 sequences, with around 40% observed a single time. Sequencing input: peripheral blood. The receptor set was obtained from an adult man with Graves' ophthalmopathy.

The chain is built from TRBV25-1 and TRBJ2-2; D unclear. With 5 bases removed from V and 6 bases from J, the gap between germline ends came to 19 bases. Germline CDR1 reads MGHDK; CDR2 reads SYGVNS. The CDR3 totals 16 residues. The CDR3 region is CASSLIAVLRSGELFF. As DNA, the CDR3 is TGTGCCAGCAGTTTAATCGCAGTCTTGCGGTCCGGGGAGCTGTTTTTT.

The rearrangement joins TRBV2 to TRBJ1-4; a weak D match, TRBD1 (5 bases). Germline lookup yields CDR1 SNHLY and CDR2 FYNNEI. The CDR3 totals 14 residues. Trimming pared 6 bases from V and 7 bases from J, leaving 15 bases between. The CDR3 DNA reads TGTGCCAGCAGCGAAACGCAGGGCAGTGAAAAACTGTTTTTT. Translating it yields CASSETQGSEKLFF.

This clonotype was detected a few times. This rearrangement joins TRBV6-5 to TRBJ1-5; no clear D. The V and J ends lost 5 bases and 0 bases respectively, with 14 bases between them. Germline lookup yields CDR1 MNHEY and CDR2 SVGAGI. This CDR3 has 16 residues. CDR3 residues: CASSELEGNSNQPQHF. In DNA, the CDR3 is TGTGCCAGCAGTGAATTGGAAGGGAATAGCAATCAGCCCCAGCATTTT.

The chain is built from TRBV20-1 and TRBJ1-4; 11 bases are a match to TRBD1. Germline lookup yields CDR1 DFQATT and CDR2 SNEGSKA (reference sequence). V lost 7 bases to trimming and J lost 4 bases; unmatched junction nucleotides: 8. The CDR3 contains 15 residues. Here the CDR3 reads CSVPGQGGSNEKLFF. The CDR3 DNA reads TGCAGTGTCCCGGGACAGGGGGGTAGTAATGAAAAACTGTTTTTT.

The rearrangement uses TRBV15 and TRBJ1-2, with D uncertain. This CDR3 spans 12 amino acids. Germline CDR1 is LNHNV and CDR2 is YYDKDF (reference sequence). The V gene lost 2 bases and the J gene lost 8 bases, with 9 bases spanning the gap. As DNA, the CDR3 is TGTGCCACCAGCAGACAACTCTTGGGCTACACCTTC. It codes for CATSRQLLGYTF.

There are many counts of this clonotype. This chain joins TRBV7-9 and TRBJ2-6; D uncertain. V was clipped by 1 base and J by 2 bases, with 12 bases between them. The CDR3 has 17 amino acids. The germline CDR1 and CDR2 sequences are SEHNR and FQNEAQ (reference sequence). CDR3 sequence: CASSLGPGIAGANVLTF. The CDR3, as DNA: TGTGCCAGCAGCTTAGGTCCGGGTATAGCTGGGGCCAACGTCCTGACTTTC.

The chain is built from TRBV10-1 and TRBJ1-5; D is possibly TRBD1 (6 bases). This CDR3 has 14 residues. Germline lookup yields CDR1 WNHNN and CDR2 SYGVQD (reference sequence). The CDR3 loop reads CVILRGESNQPQHF. The CDR3 bases are TGCGTCATATTAAGGGGGGAGAGCAATCAGCCCCAGCATTTT.

The rearrangement joins TRBV10-3 to TRBJ2-5; 8 bases fit TRBD2. In germline, CDR1 is ENHRY, CDR2 SYGVKD. V was pared by 10 bases and J by 4 bases, with 14 bases of the junction left unmatched. The CDR3 totals 15 residues. The CDR3: CASRAQGLAVETQYF. In DNA, the CDR3 is TGTGCCAGCAGGGCACAAGGACTAGCTGTAGAGACCCAGTACTTC.

A remark on this clonotype: The CDR3 ends on some other residue instead of the conserved phenylalanine or tryptophan, so this is likely a read error. CDR3 DNA sequence: TGTGCCAGCAGCGTACGAGGGGAGACCCAGTACCTC. Protein: CASSVRGETQYL. The chain has TRBV7-2 and TRBJ2-5; possible D gene TRBD2, 5 bases. V lost 5 bases and J 5 bases, leaving 9 bases between the germline ends. Per germline, CDR1 SGHTA and CDR2 FQGNSA. The CDR3 covers 12 residues.

The sample holds a few counts of this clonotype. The chain is built from TRBV27 and TRBJ1-1; the match to TRBD1 covers 11 bases. Germline trimming cut 2 bases from V and 5 bases from J; bases unmatched to any gene: 4. The CDR3 runs to 15 residues. In germline, CDR1 is MNHEY, CDR2 SMNVEV (reference sequence). The CDR3 DNA is TGTGCCAGCAGTTTAGGACAGGGGGCATGGACTGAAGCTTTCTTT. Its translation: CASSLGQGAWTEAFF.

In this sample, this clonotype turned up once. This rearrangement joins TRBV29-1 to TRBJ1-2; the D gene is possibly TRBD1 (5 bases). Germline V gives CDR1 SQVTM, CDR2 ANQGSEA. The CDR3 consists of 11 residues. V lost 6 bases and J 7 bases, leaving 12 bases between the germline ends. The CDR3 loop reads CSVGRDRGYTF. DNA for the CDR3: TGCAGCGTCGGCAGGGACCGTGGCTACACCTTC.